This T cell receptor (beta chain) is drawn from a study of OX40 agonist ivuxolimab in advanced cancers. On the study more broadly: Enrollees could have had prior anti-PD-1, anti-PD-L1 or anti-CTLA-4 therapy, which about 42% had received.

Systemic immunosuppression or a history of autoimmune disease excluded patients. Measured with immunoSEQ multiplex PCR; TCRdb has only the in-frame clones, and not every one. The data show some 97,000 clones, 90% seen once. V was clipped by 5 bases and J by 2 bases; unmatched bases: 5. CDR3 size: 15 residues. Germline lookup yields CDR1 SGHTA and CDR2 FQGNSA. Broader study findings: Among some nonresponders, normalized T-cell clonal expansion was also low. Averaged across samples, CD8+ T cells carried more expanded clones than CD4+ did.

In regard to this clone: What it recognizes is unknown.

The starting material was CD4+ or CD8+ T cells sorted from blood, obtained in a trial of the OX40 agonist ivuxolimab. This clonotype was sampled from an adult with an advanced solid tumor such as melanoma, head and neck, liver or kidney cancer. The rearrangement joins TRBV7-2 to TRBJ2-3, with 9 nucleotides matching TRBD2. CDR3 DNA: TGTGCCAGCAGCCGCCTAGCGGGACCCACAGATACGCAGTATTTT. This sequence encodes CASSRLAGPTDTQYF.